This entry is about one TCR beta chain. Its antigen remains unidentified. This CDR3 has 15 amino acids. Per the germline V gene, CDR1 is LNHNV and CDR2 is YYDKDF (reference sequence). Trimming removed 8 bases at V and 0 bases at J, with 14 bases between. This entry comes from a study of shared clonotypes between healthy human individuals. Study as a whole: CD4 naive cells filled three plates per donor, CD4 memory three, CD8 naive two and CD8 memory one.

Overall study findings and caveats: For naive CD4 cells, around 5% of clonotypes were shared across a handful of donors. Against clonotypes common to all four donors, non-shared ones had lower generation probabilities.

The repertoire was sequenced with immunoSEQ multiplex PCR; TCRdb's copy has only in-frame clones and lacks some. This table has some 1.1 million clones, approximately 80% appearing once. This clonotype was sampled from a man aged 18 to 29 in good health. Some clones in this sample may be carry-over from other donors' samples. This chain links TRBV15 with TRBJ1-5; TRBD1 might be the D (6 bases). The sample was memory CD4+ T cells from PBMCs. Described subset: CD45RA-negative fraction. The CDR3 protein is CATGGTTNSNQPQHF. CDR3 nucleotides: TGTGCCACCGGTGGGACAACTAATAGCAATCAGCCCCAGCATTTT.